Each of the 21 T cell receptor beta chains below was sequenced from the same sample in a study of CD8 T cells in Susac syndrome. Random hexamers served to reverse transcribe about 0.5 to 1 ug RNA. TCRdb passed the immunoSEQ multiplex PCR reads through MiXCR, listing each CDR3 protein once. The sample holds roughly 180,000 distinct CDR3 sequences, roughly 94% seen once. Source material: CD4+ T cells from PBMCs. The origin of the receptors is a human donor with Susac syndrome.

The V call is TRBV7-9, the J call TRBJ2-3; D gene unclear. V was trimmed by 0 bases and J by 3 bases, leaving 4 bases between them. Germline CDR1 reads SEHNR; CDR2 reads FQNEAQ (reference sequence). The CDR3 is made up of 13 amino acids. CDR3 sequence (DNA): TGTGCCAGCAGCTTAGCTGAAACAGATACGCAGTATTTT. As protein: CASSLAETDTQYF.

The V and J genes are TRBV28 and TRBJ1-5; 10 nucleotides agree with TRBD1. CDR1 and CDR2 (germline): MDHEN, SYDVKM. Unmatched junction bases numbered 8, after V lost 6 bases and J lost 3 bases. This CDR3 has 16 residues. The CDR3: CASSFGDRGLNQPQHF. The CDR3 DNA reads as TGTGCCAGCAGCTTCGGGGACAGGGGCCTCAATCAGCCCCAGCATTTT.

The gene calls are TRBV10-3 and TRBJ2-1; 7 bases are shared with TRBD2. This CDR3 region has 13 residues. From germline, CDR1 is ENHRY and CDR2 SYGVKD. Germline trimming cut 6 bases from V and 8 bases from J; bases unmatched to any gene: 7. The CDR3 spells CAIRGGEVDEQFF. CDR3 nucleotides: TGTGCCATCAGGGGAGGGGAAGTCGATGAGCAGTTCTTC.

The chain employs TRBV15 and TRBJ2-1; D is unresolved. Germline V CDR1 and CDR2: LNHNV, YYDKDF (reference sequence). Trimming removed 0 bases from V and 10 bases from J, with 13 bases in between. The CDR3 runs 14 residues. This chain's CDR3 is CATSRDPPLREQFF. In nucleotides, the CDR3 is TGTGCCACCAGCAGAGATCCGCCACTAAGGGAGCAGTTCTTC.

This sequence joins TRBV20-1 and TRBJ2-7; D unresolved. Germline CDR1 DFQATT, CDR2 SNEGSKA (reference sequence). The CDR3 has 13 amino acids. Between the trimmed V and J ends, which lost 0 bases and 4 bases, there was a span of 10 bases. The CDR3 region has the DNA TGCAGTGCTAGAGAGTGGGGAAAGTACGAGCAGTACTTC. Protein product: CSAREWGKYEQYF.

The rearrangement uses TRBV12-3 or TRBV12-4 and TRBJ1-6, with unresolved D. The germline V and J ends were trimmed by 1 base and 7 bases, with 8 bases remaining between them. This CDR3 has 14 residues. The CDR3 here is CASSLGQRNSPLHF. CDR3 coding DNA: TGTGCCAGCAGTTTAGGCCAGCGCAATTCACCCCTCCACTTT.

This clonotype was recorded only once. The CDR3, as DNA: TGCAGTGCTAGAGTTGGGGACGGACAGTTCTTC. Its protein is CSARVGDGQFF. V gene TRBV20-1 combines with J gene TRBJ2-1; possibly TRBD1 or TRBD2 for D (5 bases each). Trimming took 1 base from V and 13 from J, leaving 11 bases between them. The CDR3 contains 11 residues. From germline, CDR1 is DFQATT and CDR2 SNEGSKA (reference sequence).

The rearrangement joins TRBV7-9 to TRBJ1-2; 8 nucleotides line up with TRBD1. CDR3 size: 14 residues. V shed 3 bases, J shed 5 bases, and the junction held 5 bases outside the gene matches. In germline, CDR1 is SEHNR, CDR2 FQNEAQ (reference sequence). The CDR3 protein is CASSLGQAPYGYTF. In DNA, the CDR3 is TGTGCCAGCAGCTTGGGACAGGCCCCTTATGGCTACACCTTC. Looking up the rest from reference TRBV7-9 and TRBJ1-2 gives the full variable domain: DTGVSQNPRHKITKRGQNVTFRCDPISEHNRLYWYRQTLGQGPEFLTYFQNEAQLEKSRLLSDRFSAERPKGSFSTLEIQRTEQGDSAMYLCASSLGQAPYGYTFGSGTRLTVV.

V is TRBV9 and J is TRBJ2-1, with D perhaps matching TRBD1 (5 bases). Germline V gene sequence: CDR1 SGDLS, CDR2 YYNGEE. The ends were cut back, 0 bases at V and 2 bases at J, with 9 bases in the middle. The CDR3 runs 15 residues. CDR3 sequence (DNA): TGTGCCAGCAGCGTAGGGGGCGGCGCCTACAATGAGCAGTTCTTC. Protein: CASSVGGGAYNEQFF.

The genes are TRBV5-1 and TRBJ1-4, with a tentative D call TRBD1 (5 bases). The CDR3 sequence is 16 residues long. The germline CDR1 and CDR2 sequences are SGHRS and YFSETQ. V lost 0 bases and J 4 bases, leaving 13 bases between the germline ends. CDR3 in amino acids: CASSLGIEGVNEKLFF. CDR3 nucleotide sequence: TGCGCCAGCAGCTTGGGAATCGAAGGGGTTAATGAAAAACTGTTTTTT.

In DNA, the CDR3 is TGTGCCAGCAGTTATACGGGACTCCCGAGAGGCTATGAAAAACTGTTTTTT. As protein: CASSYTGLPRGYEKLFF. The rearrangement uses TRBV6-5 and TRBJ1-4, with D tentatively TRBD1 (5 bases). V was trimmed by 3 bases and J by 6 bases, leaving 20 bases between them. The CDR3 has 17 amino acids. Germline V gene data show CDR1 as MNHEY and CDR2 as SVGAGI.

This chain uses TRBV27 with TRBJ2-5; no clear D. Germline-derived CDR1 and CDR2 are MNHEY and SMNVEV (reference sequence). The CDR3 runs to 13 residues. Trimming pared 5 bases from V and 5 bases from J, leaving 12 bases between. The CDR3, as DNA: TGTGCCAGCAGTCCCTTGGCTTTGGAGACCCAGTACTTC. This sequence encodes CASSPLALETQYF.

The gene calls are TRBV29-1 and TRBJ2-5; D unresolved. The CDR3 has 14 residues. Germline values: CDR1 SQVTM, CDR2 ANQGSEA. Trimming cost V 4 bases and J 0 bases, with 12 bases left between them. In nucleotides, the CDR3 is TGCAGCGTTGTTAGGGCCCGGTACCAAGAGACCCAGTACTTC. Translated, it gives CSVVRARYQETQYF.

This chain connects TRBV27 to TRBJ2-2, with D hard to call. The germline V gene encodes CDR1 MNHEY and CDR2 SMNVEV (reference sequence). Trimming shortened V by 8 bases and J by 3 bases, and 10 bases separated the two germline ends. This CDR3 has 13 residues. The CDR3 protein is CASHPKHTGELFF. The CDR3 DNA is TGTGCCAGCCACCCAAAACACACCGGGGAGCTGTTTTTT.

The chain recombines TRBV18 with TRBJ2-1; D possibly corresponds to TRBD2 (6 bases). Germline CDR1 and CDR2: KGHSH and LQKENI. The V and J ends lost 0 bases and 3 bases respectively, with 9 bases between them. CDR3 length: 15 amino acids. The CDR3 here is CASSPPSGDYNEQFF. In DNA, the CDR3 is TGTGCCAGCTCACCACCCTCGGGGGACTACAATGAGCAGTTCTTC.

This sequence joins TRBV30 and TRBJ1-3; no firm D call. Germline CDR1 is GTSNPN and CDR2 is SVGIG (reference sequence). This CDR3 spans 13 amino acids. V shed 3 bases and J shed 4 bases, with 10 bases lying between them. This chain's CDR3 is CAWSRLTGNTIYF. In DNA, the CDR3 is TGTGCCTGGAGCAGATTAACCGGAAACACCATATATTTT.

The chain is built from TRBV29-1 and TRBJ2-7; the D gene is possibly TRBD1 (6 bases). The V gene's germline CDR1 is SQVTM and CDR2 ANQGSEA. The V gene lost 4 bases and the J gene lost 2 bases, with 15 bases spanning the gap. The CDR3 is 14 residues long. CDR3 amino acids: CSVGPGTRTYEQYF. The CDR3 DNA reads TGCAGCGTTGGGCCCGGGACAAGGACCTACGAGCAGTACTTC.

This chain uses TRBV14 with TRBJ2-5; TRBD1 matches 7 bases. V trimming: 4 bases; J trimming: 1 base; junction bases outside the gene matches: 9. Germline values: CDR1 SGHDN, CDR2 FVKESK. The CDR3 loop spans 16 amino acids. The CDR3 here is CASSPTGQPSQETQYF. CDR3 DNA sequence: TGTGCCAGCAGCCCAACGGGACAGCCCAGCCAAGAGACCCAGTACTTC. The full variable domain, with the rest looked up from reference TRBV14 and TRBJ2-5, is EAGVTQFPSHSVIEKGQTVTLRCDPISGHDNLYWYRRVMGKEIKFLLHFVKESKQDESGMPNNRFLAERTGGTYSTLKVQPAELEDSGVYFCASSPTGQPSQETQYFGPGTRLLVL.

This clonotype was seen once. For the CDR3, the DNA is TGTGCCAGCAGCCAAGTACTCTACGGACCCTCTGGAAACACCATATATTTT. This encodes CASSQVLYGPSGNTIYF. V gene TRBV3-1 combines with J gene TRBJ1-3; no clear D. This CDR3 is 17 amino acids long. The V and J ends lost 1 base and 0 bases respectively, with 13 bases between them. Germline CDR1 is LGHDT and CDR2 is YNNKEL (reference sequence).

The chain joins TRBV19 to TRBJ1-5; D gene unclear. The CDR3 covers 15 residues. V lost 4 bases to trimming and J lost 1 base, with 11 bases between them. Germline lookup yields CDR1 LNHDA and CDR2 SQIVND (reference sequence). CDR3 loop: CASSRETPSNQPQHF. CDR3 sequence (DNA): TGTGCCAGTAGTAGGGAGACACCGAGCAATCAGCCCCAGCATTTT.

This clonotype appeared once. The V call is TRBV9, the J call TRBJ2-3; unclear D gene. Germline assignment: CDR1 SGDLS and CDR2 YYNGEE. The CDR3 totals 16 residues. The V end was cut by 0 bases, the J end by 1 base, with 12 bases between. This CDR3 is CASSVVGYDGTDTQYF. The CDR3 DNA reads TGTGCCAGCAGCGTAGTGGGTTATGATGGCACAGATACGCAGTATTTT.